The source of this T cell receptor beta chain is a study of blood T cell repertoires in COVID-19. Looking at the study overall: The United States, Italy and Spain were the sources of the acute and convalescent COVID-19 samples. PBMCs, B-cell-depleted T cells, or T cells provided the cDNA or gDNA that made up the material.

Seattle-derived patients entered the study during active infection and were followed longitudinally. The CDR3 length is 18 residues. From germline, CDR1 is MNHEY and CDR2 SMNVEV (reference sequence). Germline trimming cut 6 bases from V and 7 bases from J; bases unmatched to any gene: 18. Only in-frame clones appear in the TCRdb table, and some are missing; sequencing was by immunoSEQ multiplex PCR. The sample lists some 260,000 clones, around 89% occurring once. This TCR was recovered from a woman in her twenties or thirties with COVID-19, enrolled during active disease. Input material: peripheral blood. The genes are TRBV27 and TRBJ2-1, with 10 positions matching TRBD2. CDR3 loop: CASRLIAASGRGRNEQFF. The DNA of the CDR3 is TGTGCCAGCAGACTAATCGCAGCTAGCGGGAGAGGGCGGAATGAGCAGTTCTTC.